The 24 T cell receptor beta chains given below trace back to one sample, sequenced in a study of blood T cell repertoires in COVID-19. The method was immunoSEQ multiplex PCR; TCRdb's version includes in-frame clones alone and lacks a portion of them. Of some 330,000 clones listed, more than 70% are singletons. Sequencing was carried out using PBMCs or T cells enriched from blood (not recorded which). Receptor source: a man in his forties in a cohort exposed to, infected with or recovered from COVID-19 (not recorded which).

This sequence joins TRBV29-1 and TRBJ1-2; 8 nucleotides match TRBD1. The germline CDR1 and CDR2 sequences are SQVTM and ANQGSEA. This CDR3 has 11 residues. The V gene end was trimmed by 6 bases and the J gene end by 6 bases; junction bases not matched to a gene: 3. CDR3 nucleotides: TGCAGCGTCCACAGGGGGAATGGCTACACCTTC. Amino acid sequence: CSVHRGNGYTF.

The chain recombines TRBV10-3 with TRBJ1-4, with D maybe TRBD1 (5 bases). The CDR3 is made up of 15 amino acids. V gave up 0 bases and J gave up 8 bases, with 13 bases separating them. Germline CDR1 reads ENHRY; CDR2 reads SYGVKD. CDR3 sequence (DNA): TGTGCCATCAGTGAGTCAGGGCAGGAGGGGGAAAAACTGTTTTTT. Protein: CAISESGQEGEKLFF.

The chain couples TRBV11-3 to TRBJ2-1; unclear D gene. Germline assignment: CDR1 SGHNT and CDR2 YENEEA. This CDR3 is 16 amino acids long. Trimming cost V 1 base and J 0 bases, with 10 bases left between them. This chain's CDR3 is CASSLVVRPSYNEQFF. CDR3 in DNA: TGTGCCAGCAGCTTAGTGGTGAGGCCCTCCTACAATGAGCAGTTCTTC.

The CDR3 loop is CASSQWYRHWYEQYF. CDR3 coding DNA: TGTGCCAGCAGCCAATGGTACAGGCACTGGTACGAGCAGTACTTC. The V call is TRBV14, the J call TRBJ2-7; tentatively, D is TRBD1 (5 bases). CDR3 size: 15 residues. CDR1 is SGHDN, CDR2 FVKESK, per germline. Trimming shortened V by 2 bases and J by 4 bases, and 15 bases separated the two germline ends.

The chain employs TRBV2 and TRBJ2-2, with D tentatively TRBD2 (5 bases). In germline, CDR1 is SNHLY, CDR2 FYNNEI. The CDR3 is made up of 13 amino acids. The V end was cut by 1 base, the J end by 5 bases, with 5 bases between. The CDR3 DNA reads as TGTGCCAGCAGTGAAGGGAGGACCGGGGAGCTGTTTTTT. Amino acids: CASSEGRTGELFF.

The V gene is TRBV1, the J gene TRBJ1-2; TRBD1, the table's D call, lacks a check against the DNA. TRBV1 is recorded as a pseudogene. The CDR3 runs 13 residues. CDR3 coding DNA: TGCACCAGCAGCCAACGGACAGGGAATGGCTACACCTTC. The encoded protein is CTSSQRTGNGYTF.

V and J are TRBV3-1 (or the pseudogene TRBV3-2) and TRBJ2-4, with 7 nucleotides matching TRBD1. CDR3 length: 16 residues. Germline loops: CDR1 LGHDT, CDR2 YNNKEL (reference sequence). The J segment lost 2 bases and the V segment lost 4 bases, leaving 8 bases of the junction unmatched. The CDR3, as DNA: TGTGCCAGCAGCCGGCCCCAGACAGGGACCAAAAACATTCAGTACTTC. As protein: CASSRPQTGTKNIQYF.

This chain connects TRBV10-1 to TRBJ2-1, with 13 bases matching TRBD2. CDR1 is WNHNN and CDR2 is SYGVQD in the germline V gene (reference sequence). Unmatched junction bases numbered 6, after V lost 2 bases and J lost 5 bases. This CDR3 has 17 residues. CDR3 sequence (DNA): TGCGCCAGCAGTGAGGTGCAACTAGCGGGAGGGGACAATGAGCAGTTCTTC. Residues: CASSEVQLAGGDNEQFF.

This clone was counted between two and nine times. This sample also contains other DNA sequences that code for the same CDR3. This sequence joins TRBV6-5 and TRBJ2-7; 7 bases agree with TRBD1. Germline lookup yields CDR1 MNHEY and CDR2 SVGAGI. V shed 6 bases and J 2 bases; nucleotides not matched to a gene: 4. The CDR3 has 13 residues. The CDR3 region has the DNA TGTGCCAGCAGCCACAGGGGCGCCTACGAGCAGTACTTC. Encoded protein: CASSHRGAYEQYF.

The gene calls are TRBV5-4 and TRBJ1-4; maybe TRBD1 (5 bases). Trimming took 0 bases from V and 4 from J, leaving 7 bases between them. This CDR3 comprises 14 residues. The germline CDR1 and CDR2 sequences are SGHNT and YYREEE (reference sequence). CDR3 region: CASSLGQSNEKLFF. The CDR3, as DNA: TGTGCCAGCAGCTTGGGACAGAGTAATGAAAAACTGTTTTTT.

This sequence joins TRBV5-8 and TRBJ2-3, with 8 bases fitting TRBD1. This CDR3 spans 16 amino acids. CDR1 SGHTS and CDR2 YDEGEE come from the germline V gene. J lost 3 bases, V lost 4 bases, and 10 bases had no gene match. In nucleotides, the CDR3 is TGTGCCAGCAGCCCGGGTGACAGGGGCCGGACAGATACGCAGTATTTT. Translating it yields CASSPGDRGRTDTQYF.

This sequence joins TRBV27 and TRBJ2-5; 15 bases fit TRBD2. Trimming took 4 bases from V and 4 from J; bases not matched to a gene: 4. Germline V gives CDR1 MNHEY, CDR2 SMNVEV (reference sequence). CDR3 size: 16 residues. CDR3 in DNA: TGTGCCAGCAGTTCTCGGACTAGCGGGAGGGGAGAGACCCAGTACTTC. It translates to CASSSRTSGRGETQYF.

This CDR3 is CASRPGTQGGNEQFF. CDR3 bases: TGTGCCAGCAGACCCGGGACGCAGGGGGGCAATGAGCAGTTCTTC. V is TRBV28 and J is TRBJ2-1; tentative D call: TRBD1 (7 bases). The germline V gene encodes CDR1 MDHEN and CDR2 SYDVKM. Trimming took off 6 bases at V and 6 bases at J, with 18 bases between the two ends. The CDR3 totals 15 residues.

CDR3 sequence: CAISDPEGRGWNTEAFF. CDR3 nucleotides: TGTGCCATCAGTGACCCGGAGGGGAGGGGGTGGAACACTGAAGCTTTCTTT. The chain is built from TRBV10-3 and TRBJ1-1; a weak D match, TRBD1 (6 bases). This CDR3 has 17 residues. Germline CDR1 is ENHRY and CDR2 is SYGVKD. Trimming left V 3 bases short and J 1 base short, with 18 bases between.

CDR3 loop: CSVPPRFAGGTEEQFF. The CDR3 nucleotides read TGCAGCGTTCCCCCCCGTTTTGCGGGAGGAACGGAGGAGCAGTTCTTC. V usage is TRBV29-1 and J usage is TRBJ2-1; 8 bases match TRBD2. The length of the CDR3 is 16 residues. V was clipped by 5 bases and J by 10 bases; unmatched bases: 19. Germline loops: CDR1 SQVTM, CDR2 ANQGSEA.

The V and J genes are TRBV19 and TRBJ1-6; D possibly corresponds to TRBD1 (5 bases). Germline V gene data show CDR1 as LNHDA and CDR2 as SQIVND (reference sequence). The CDR3 runs to 16 residues. V was pared by 7 bases and J by 8 bases, with 21 bases between. Here the CDR3 reads CASTSTRVRVDSPLHF. The DNA for the CDR3 is TGTGCCAGTACCTCAACCCGGGTCAGGGTTGATTCACCCCTCCACTTT.

This clone was seen only once. The genes are TRBV7-2 and TRBJ1-2; TRBD1 matches at 8 bases. V lost 5 bases, J lost 8 bases, and 7 bases stayed unmatched. This CDR3 is built from 13 residues. CDR1 and CDR2 from the germline V gene are SGHTA and FQGNSA. The CDR3 reads CASSTGQGGGYTF. The CDR3, as DNA: TGTGCCAGCAGCACCGGACAGGGTGGAGGCTACACCTTC. The entire variable domain, with the rest obtained from reference TRBV7-2 and TRBJ1-2, is as follows: GAGVSQSPSNKVTEKGKDVELRCDPISGHTALYWYRQSLGQGLEFLIYFQGNSAPDKSGLPSDRFSAERTGGSVSTLTIQRTQQEDSAVYLCASSTGQGGGYTFGSGTRLTVV.

The chain couples TRBV9 to TRBJ2-5, with 8 bases that match TRBD1. The length of the CDR3 is 16 residues. V shed 3 bases and J 5 bases; nucleotides not matched to a gene: 12. Per the germline V gene, CDR1 is SGDLS and CDR2 is YYNGEE. The CDR3 sequence: CASSAQGQGFGETQYF. Written as DNA, the CDR3 is TGTGCCAGCAGCGCTCAAGGACAGGGTTTCGGGGAGACCCAGTACTTC.

The chain recombines TRBV9 with TRBJ1-2; TRBD1 might be the D (6 bases). Germline V gene sequence: CDR1 SGDLS, CDR2 YYNGEE. The ends were cut back, 3 bases at V and 5 bases at J, with 14 bases in the middle. CDR3 size: 14 residues. The CDR3 protein is CASSARGIDYGYTF. The CDR3 DNA is TGTGCCAGCAGCGCCAGGGGAATAGATTATGGCTACACCTTC.

The chain joins TRBV19 to TRBJ1-6, with 7 positions matching TRBD1. CDR1 is LNHDA, CDR2 SQIVND, per germline (reference sequence). Trimming took 0 bases from V and 5 from J; bases not matched to a gene: 7. The CDR3 has 17 residues. CDR3 in DNA: TGTGCCAGTAGTATAGATCGTGTGGGACAGAATAATTCACCCCTCCACTTT. Translating it yields CASSIDRVGQNNSPLHF.

V is TRBV9 and J is TRBJ1-6; 7 bases agree with TRBD1. J was trimmed by 12 bases and V by 0 bases; bases with no gene match: 6. The V gene's germline CDR1 is SGDLS and CDR2 YYNGEE. CDR3 length equals 14 residues. The CDR3 reads CASSVERQGQPLHF. In DNA form, the CDR3 reads TGTGCCAGCAGCGTAGAGAGACAGGGTCAACCCCTCCACTTT.

The chain carries TRBV6-1 and TRBJ1-2; 7 bases align to TRBD1. Germline V gene data show CDR1 as MNHNS and CDR2 as SASEGT. The CDR3 is 14 residues long. With 3 bases clipped from V and 4 bases from J, the junction kept 5 bases outside the gene matches. The CDR3 DNA sequence: TGTGCCAGCAGTGATGGCGGACAGGTCTATGGCTACACCTTC. It yields the protein CASSDGGQVYGYTF.

The V and J genes are TRBV4-1 and TRBJ2-7; TRBD2 is a possible D gene (6 bases). The CDR3 spans 17 residues. Trimming shortened V by 0 bases and J by 3 bases, and 18 bases separated the two germline ends. Germline loops: CDR1 MGHRA, CDR2 YSYEKL. The CDR3 region has the DNA TGCGCCAGCAGCCAAGATATGGCTAGCGTAGGAATCTACGAGCAGTACTTC. It encodes CASSQDMASVGIYEQYF.

This chain links TRBV10-2 with TRBJ2-1; 11 nucleotides match TRBD2. The germline gives CDR1 WSHSY, CDR2 SAAADI. Losses at the gene ends were 6 bases for V and 9 bases for J; bases not matched to a gene: 16. The CDR3 sequence is 17 residues long. The CDR3 DNA follows: TGCGCCAGCAGCCCTCAGACTAGCGGGACTGAAAGAGTTGAGCAGTTCTTC. It codes for CASSPQTSGTERVEQFF.